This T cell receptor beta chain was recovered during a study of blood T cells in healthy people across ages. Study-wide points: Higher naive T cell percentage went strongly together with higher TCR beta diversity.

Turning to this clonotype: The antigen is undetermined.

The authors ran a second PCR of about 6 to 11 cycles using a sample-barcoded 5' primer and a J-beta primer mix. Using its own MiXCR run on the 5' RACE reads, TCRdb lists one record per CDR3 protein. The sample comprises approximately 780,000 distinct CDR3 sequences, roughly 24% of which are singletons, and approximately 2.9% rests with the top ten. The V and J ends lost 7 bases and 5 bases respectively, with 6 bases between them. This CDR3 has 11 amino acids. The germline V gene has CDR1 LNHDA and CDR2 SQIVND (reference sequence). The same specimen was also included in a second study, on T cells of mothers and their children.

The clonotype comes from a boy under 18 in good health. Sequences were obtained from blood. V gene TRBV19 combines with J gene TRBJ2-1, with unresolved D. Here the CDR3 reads CASTSNNEQFF. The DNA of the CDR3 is TGTGCCAGTACTTCAAACAATGAGCAGTTCTTC.